This is a list of T cell receptor beta chains from one sample in a study of response to subunit inactivated influenza vaccine. TCRdb itself ran the RT-PCR reads through MiXCR, one entry per CDR3 protein. Of some 640,000 distinct CDR3 sequences in the sample, approximately 14% were seen once. Sequencing used PBMCs from blood, obtained 14 to 15 days before vaccination. Receptors originate from a man aged 45 to 65 who received an inactivated influenza vaccine. The CDR3 runs from the conserved cysteine through the conserved F or W. The D gene is left open where the match is weak. Clone size is stated in some rows and not others, as once, few, many or a class when expanded.

clone_size: NA
j_call: TRBJ1-2
d_call: NA
v_call: TRBV4-2
cdr3_aa: CASAHEANYGYTF
cdr3_nt: TGTGCCAGCGCCCATGAGGCGAACTATGGCTACACCTTC

clone_size: few
j_call: TRBJ2-7
d_call: TRBD2
v_call: TRBV10-3
cdr3_aa: CAIAGTSDEQYF
cdr3_nt: TGTGCCATCGCCGGGACTAGCGACGAGCAGTACTTC

clone_size: NA
j_call: TRBJ2-7
d_call: TRBD2
v_call: TRBV20-1
cdr3_aa: CSAYSYPGLAAITSYEQYF
cdr3_nt: TGCAGTGCTTATTCATATCCGGGACTAGCGGCGATTACCTCCTACGAGCAGTACTTC

clone_size: few
j_call: TRBJ2-2
d_call: NA
v_call: TRBV11-2
cdr3_aa: CASSLGSRVNTGELFF
cdr3_nt: TGTGCCAGCAGCTTAGGAAGCAGGGTGAACACCGGGGAGCTGTTTTTT

clone_size: NA
j_call: TRBJ2-2
d_call: NA
v_call: TRBV7-3
cdr3_aa: CASSLGIHNTGELFF
cdr3_nt: TGTGCCAGCAGCTTAGGCATACACAACACCGGGGAGCTGTTTTTT

clone_size: NA
j_call: TRBJ2-1
d_call: TRBD2
v_call: TRBV20-1
cdr3_aa: CSARSASGRFNEQFF
cdr3_nt: TGCAGTGCCCGGTCGGCTAGCGGGAGGTTCAATGAGCAGTTCTTC

clone_size: few
j_call: TRBJ1-1
d_call: NA
v_call: TRBV12-3/TRBV12-4
cdr3_aa: CASSFGRGKWNTEAFF
cdr3_nt: TGTGCCAGCAGTTTCGGCAGGGGTAAGTGGAACACTGAAGCTTTCTTT

clone_size: NA
j_call: TRBJ1-3
d_call: TRBD1
v_call: TRBV28
cdr3_aa: CASSPGQGTRGNTIYF
cdr3_nt: TGTGCCAGCAGTCCCGGACAGGGGACGCGAGGAAACACCATATATTTT

clone_size: few
j_call: TRBJ2-1
d_call: NA
v_call: TRBV18
cdr3_aa: CASSLTGVLYNEQFF
cdr3_nt: TGTGCCAGCTCACTAACGGGAGTACTCTACAATGAGCAGTTCTTC

clone_size: NA
j_call: TRBJ1-1
d_call: NA
v_call: TRBV28
cdr3_aa: CASSSPGRLNTEAFF
cdr3_nt: TGTGCCAGCAGTTCCCCCGGACGGTTGAACACTGAAGCTTTCTTT

clone_size: NA
j_call: TRBJ1-1
d_call: NA
v_call: TRBV11-2
cdr3_aa: CASSPLLGTNTEAFF
cdr3_nt: TGTGCCAGCAGCCCCCTACTCGGGACGAACACTGAAGCTTTCTTT

clone_size: NA
j_call: TRBJ2-1
d_call: NA
v_call: TRBV4-2
cdr3_aa: CASSQVSGSQGEQFF
cdr3_nt: TGTGCCAGCAGCCAAGTATCCGGGAGTCAGGGTGAGCAGTTCTTC

clone_size: NA
j_call: TRBJ2-1
d_call: NA
v_call: TRBV28
cdr3_aa: CASSRGGYYNEQFF
cdr3_nt: TGTGCCAGCAGTAGGGGGGGATACTACAATGAGCAGTTCTTC

clone_size: many
j_call: TRBJ1-3
d_call: NA
v_call: TRBV7-9
cdr3_aa: CASSSTWANPSGNTIYF
cdr3_nt: TGTGCCAGCAGCTCTACCTGGGCGAATCCTTCCGGAAACACCATATATTTT

clone_size: few
j_call: TRBJ1-5
d_call: NA
v_call: TRBV7-6
cdr3_aa: CASSLAPQGHSQPQHF
cdr3_nt: TGTGCCAGCAGCTTAGCTCCTCAAGGGCATTCTCAGCCCCAGCATTTT

clone_size: NA
j_call: TRBJ2-7
d_call: NA
v_call: TRBV20-1
cdr3_aa: CSATSREPYEQYF
cdr3_nt: TGCAGTGCCACTAGCCGGGAACCCTACGAGCAGTACTTC

clone_size: NA
j_call: TRBJ2-5
d_call: NA
v_call: TRBV14
cdr3_aa: CASSRPAAGKETQYF
cdr3_nt: TGTGCCAGCAGCCGCCCCGCCGCAGGGAAAGAGACCCAGTACTTC

clone_size: few
j_call: TRBJ2-1
d_call: TRBD1
v_call: TRBV20-1
cdr3_aa: CSARAQTGGPFREQFF
cdr3_nt: TGCAGTGCTAGAGCCCAGACAGGGGGCCCATTCCGCGAGCAGTTCTTC

clone_size: few
j_call: TRBJ2-1
d_call: NA
v_call: TRBV7-8
cdr3_aa: CASSFAIWDSDNEQFF
cdr3_nt: TGTGCCAGCAGCTTTGCTATTTGGGACTCCGACAATGAGCAGTTCTTC

clone_size: NA
j_call: TRBJ2-2
d_call: TRBD2
v_call: TRBV4-2
cdr3_aa: CASSQDDVLAGVDGELFF
cdr3_nt: TGTGCCAGCAGCCAAGATGATGTCCTAGCGGGAGTTGATGGGGAGCTGTTTTTT

clone_size: few
j_call: TRBJ2-7
d_call: TRBD2
v_call: TRBV7-8
cdr3_aa: CASSPDLAGGPSYEQYF
cdr3_nt: TGTGCCAGCAGCCCGGACTTAGCGGGGGGGCCGAGCTACGAGCAGTACTTC

clone_size: once
j_call: TRBJ2-1
d_call: NA
v_call: TRBV3-1
cdr3_aa: CASSQVSYEQFF
cdr3_nt: TGTGCCAGCAGCCAAGTGAGCTATGAGCAGTTCTTC

clone_size: many
j_call: TRBJ2-4
d_call: NA
v_call: TRBV5-1
cdr3_aa: CASSLASGNKNIQYF
cdr3_nt: TGCGCCAGCAGCTTGGCATCCGGTAACAAAAACATTCAGTACTTC

clone_size: many
j_call: TRBJ2-7
d_call: NA
v_call: TRBV18
cdr3_aa: CASSPLVGGPYEQYF
cdr3_nt: TGTGCCAGCTCACCACTCGTTGGGGGACCCTACGAGCAGTACTTC

clone_size: few
j_call: TRBJ2-5
d_call: TRBD2
v_call: TRBV14
cdr3_aa: CASSHTLAGKETQYF
cdr3_nt: TGTGCCAGCAGCCATACTCTAGCGGGGAAAGAGACCCAGTACTTC

clone_size: once
j_call: TRBJ2-7
d_call: NA
v_call: TRBV4-2
cdr3_aa: CASSQDGQYLTEQYF
cdr3_nt: TGTGCCAGCAGCCAAGATGGACAGTACCTCACCGAGCAGTACTTC

clone_size: NA
j_call: TRBJ2-3
d_call: TRBD1
v_call: TRBV11-2
cdr3_aa: CAISPRTGDDTQYF
cdr3_nt: TGTGCCATCAGCCCGAGGACAGGGGACGATACGCAGTATTTT